The 21 T cell receptor beta chains reported below all come from one sample, sequenced in a study of Graves' ophthalmopathy and Graves' hyperthyroidism. Transcripts of RNA were the source for amplifying TCR beta CDR3 regions. RT-PCR was first run with HTBI primers, then multiplex PCR in a second round. TCRdb processed the multiplex PCR reads anew with MiXCR; each CDR3 protein has one entry. The repertoire consists of under 400,000 distinct CDR3 sequences, with around a sixth occurring once and the leading ten covering over 9%. Sequences were obtained from peripheral blood. The source of these receptors is an adult man with Graves' ophthalmopathy.

This clonotype was picked up many times. CDR3 DNA: TGTGCCAGCAGTCCGGTGGGCAGCGACGAGCAGTACTTC. Translating it yields CASSPVGSDEQYF. The rearrangement joins TRBV28 to TRBJ2-7; unclear D gene. V was pared by 5 bases and J by 5 bases, with 13 bases between. The CDR3 contains 13 residues. From germline, CDR1 is MDHEN and CDR2 SYDVKM.

This clonotype was picked up many times. The V and J genes are TRBV7-3 and TRBJ2-7; 13 nucleotides match TRBD2. This CDR3 has 14 residues. The V gene end was trimmed by 5 bases and the J gene end by 9 bases; junction bases not matched to a gene: 7. Germline CDR1 reads SGHTA; CDR2 reads FQGTGA. The chain's CDR3 is CASSPTSGGAPQYF. The CDR3 nucleotides read TGTGCCAGCAGCCCCACTAGCGGGGGGGCCCCGCAGTACTTC.

In this sample, this clonotype turned up many times. The rearrangement joins TRBV7-2 to TRBJ2-7, with D unresolved. The V gene lost 1 base and the J gene lost 4 bases, with 11 bases spanning the gap. Germline loops: CDR1 SGHTA, CDR2 FQGNSA. The CDR3 covers 14 residues. CDR3 protein: CASSLVLTHYEQYF. In DNA form, the CDR3 reads TGTGCCAGCAGCTTAGTTCTGACTCATTACGAGCAGTACTTC.

In this sample, this clonotype turned up many times. The CDR3 nucleotides read TGTGCCAGCAGCTTAGAACCGCCTAGTACCTTC. The encoded protein is CASSLEPPSTF. The chain combines TRBV13 with TRBJ1-2; D not resolved. The CDR3 contains 11 residues. V was pared by 1 base and J by 14 bases, with 11 bases between. CDR1 is PRHDT and CDR2 is FYEKMQ in the germline V gene (reference sequence).

The sample holds many counts of this clonotype. The rearrangement links TRBV19 to TRBJ1-1; no firm D call. CDR1 and CDR2 (germline): LNHDA, SQIVND (reference sequence). The CDR3 length is 14 residues. V was pared by 7 bases and J by 0 bases, with 12 bases between. CDR3 coding DNA: TGTGCCAGTAAGGGCCTTTCGGTGAACACTGAAGCTTTCTTT. Amino acids: CASKGLSVNTEAFF.

This clonotype was detected ten times or more. V gene TRBV6-5 combines with J gene TRBJ1-2, with a tentative D call TRBD1 (5 bases). The V gene lost 3 bases and the J gene lost 2 bases, with 13 bases spanning the gap. The CDR3 length is 15 residues. The germline V gene encodes CDR1 MNHEY and CDR2 SVGAGI. CDR3 loop: CASSYLQGGNYGYTF. The CDR3 DNA follows: TGTGCCAGCAGTTATCTCCAGGGAGGGAACTATGGCTACACCTTC.

This clonotype was observed at least ten times. The chain uses TRBV11-2 and TRBJ1-1, with D perhaps TRBD1 (5 bases). V gave up 6 bases and J gave up 1 base, with 18 bases separating them. This CDR3 has 16 residues. Germline CDR1 and CDR2: SGHAT and FQNNGV. The DNA for the CDR3 is TGTGCCAGCAGACCGAGGGCCGCAGGGCCGAACACTGAAGCTTTCTTT. It codes for CASRPRAAGPNTEAFF.

In its sample, this clonotype was seen many times. The chain carries TRBV6-5 and TRBJ1-5; 7 bases match TRBD1. Unmatched junction bases numbered 4, after V lost 5 bases and J lost 3 bases. Germline V gene lookup returns CDR1 MNHEY and CDR2 SVGAGI. This CDR3 spans 14 amino acids. CDR3 loop: CASSLDRDNQPQHF. DNA for the CDR3: TGTGCCAGCAGTCTAGACAGGGACAATCAGCCCCAGCATTTT.

This clonotype was recorded at least ten times. The chain has TRBV27 and TRBJ2-7; possible D gene TRBD2, 6 bases. V shed 6 bases and J shed 3 bases, with 15 bases lying between them. This CDR3 spans 14 amino acids. Germline lookup yields CDR1 MNHEY and CDR2 SMNVEV (reference sequence). CDR3 loop: CASRTGTSYYEQYF. CDR3 sequence (DNA): TGTGCCAGCAGAACCGGGACTTCTTACTACGAGCAGTACTTC.

This clonotype was detected ten times or more. The V call is TRBV11-2, the J call TRBJ1-3, with 7 bases lining up with TRBD1. CDR3 length equals 14 residues. In germline, CDR1 is SGHAT, CDR2 FQNNGV. V shed 5 bases, J shed 2 bases, and the junction held 3 bases outside the gene matches. CDR3 coding DNA: TGTGCCAGCAGCGACGACAGGGCTGGAAACACCATATATTTT. Translated, it gives CASSDDRAGNTIYF.

This clonotype was counted at least ten times. The J gene is TRBJ1-2, the V gene TRBV6-5, with D uncertain. The V end was cut by 4 bases, the J end by 6 bases, with 6 bases between. In germline, CDR1 is MNHEY, CDR2 SVGAGI. The CDR3 contains 11 residues. The CDR3 DNA reads TGTGCCAGCAGTTCTGTGGATGGCTACACCTTC. Amino acid sequence: CASSSVDGYTF.

There are many counts of this clonotype. V is TRBV20-1 and J is TRBJ1-1; D perhaps matches TRBD1 (5 bases). V dropped 6 bases and J dropped 2 bases, with 16 bases sitting between them. Germline assignment: CDR1 DFQATT and CDR2 SNEGSKA (reference sequence). The CDR3 has 14 residues. The CDR3: CSAERDDRNTEAFF. In DNA, the CDR3 is TGCAGTGCCGAAAGGGACGACAGAAACACTGAAGCTTTCTTT.

This clonotype was counted at least ten times. This chain joins TRBV11-1 and TRBJ2-2; TRBD1 aligns across 8 bases. Germline CDR1 and CDR2: SGHAT and FQDESV (reference sequence). J lost 1 base, V lost 4 bases, and 5 bases had no gene match. The CDR3 has 16 amino acids. CDR3 in amino acids: CASSYRQGKNTGELFF. The CDR3, as DNA: TGTGCCAGCAGCTATAGACAGGGGAAGAACACCGGGGAGCTGTTTTTT. The whole variable domain, filled in from reference TRBV11-1 and TRBJ2-2, reads EAEVAQSPRYKITEKSQAVAFWCDPISGHATLYWYRQILGQGPELLVQFQDESVVDDSQLPKDRFSAERLKGVDSTLKIQPAELGDSAMYLCASSYRQGKNTGELFFGEGSRLTVL.

Many counts were recorded for this clonotype. This rearrangement joins TRBV20-1 to TRBJ2-7, with TRBD1 matching over 7 bases. The CDR3 covers 12 residues. Germline V gives CDR1 DFQATT, CDR2 SNEGSKA (reference sequence). Trimming removed 4 bases from V and 4 bases from J; junction bases left unmatched: 4. For the CDR3, the DNA is TGCAGTGCTAAGGGGGCTTTTTACGAGCAGTACTTC. Amino acid sequence: CSAKGAFYEQYF.

This clonotype has just a few counts. The gene calls are TRBV20-1 and TRBJ1-5; unclear D gene. Trimming shortened V by 6 bases and J by 1 base, and 16 bases separated the two germline ends. The CDR3 totals 15 residues. Germline CDR1 is DFQATT and CDR2 is SNEGSKA (reference sequence). CDR3 bases: TGCAGTGCCGACCTTGATGGCAGAAGCAATCAGCCCCAGCATTTT. Translation gives CSADLDGRSNQPQHF.

This clonotype was counted ten times or more. The chain carries TRBV4-2 and TRBJ2-7; the match to TRBD2 covers 11 bases. V was clipped by 0 bases and J by 3 bases; unmatched bases: 10. The CDR3 runs 18 residues. Germline V gene lookup returns CDR1 LGHNA and CDR2 YNFKEQ. The CDR3: CASSQDLSGGALGYEQYF. Here the CDR3 DNA reads TGTGCCAGCAGCCAAGACCTTAGCGGGGGGGCTCTAGGCTACGAGCAGTACTTC.

This clonotype was counted once. This chain connects TRBV4-3 to TRBJ1-6, with no clear D. The CDR3 has 12 amino acids. CDR1 is LGHNA, CDR2 YSLEER, per germline. Trimming pared 0 bases from V and 10 bases from J, leaving 4 bases between. The CDR3: CASSQDESPLHF. In nucleotides, the CDR3 is TGCGCCAGCAGCCAAGATGAGTCACCCCTCCACTTT.

This clonotype was seen a few times. Possible read error: a much larger clone is one base away. The CDR3 end shows no conserved phenylalanine or tryptophan, and so a read error is likely. The chain links TRBV19 to TRBJ2-7; perhaps D is TRBD1 or TRBD2 (5 bases each). The CDR3 is 12 residues long. Germline assignment: CDR1 LNHDA and CDR2 SQIVND (reference sequence). V was pared by 10 bases and J by 0 bases, with 10 bases between. The CDR3 DNA is TGTGCCACGGGACCGTCCTCCTACGAGCAGTACCTC. This codes for CATGPSSYEQYL.

This clonotype was picked up many times. V is TRBV6-2 or TRBV6-3 and J is TRBJ2-5; D ambiguous. This CDR3 contains 14 residues. V was trimmed by 5 bases and J by 4 bases, leaving 14 bases between them. The germline V gene has CDR1 MNHEY and CDR2 SVGEGT. Written as DNA, the CDR3 is TGTGCCAGCAGTCCACCTGGGGTCCGAGAGACCCAGTACTTC. Translating gives CASSPPGVRETQYF.

This clonotype has ten or more counts. This clone may be a read error of a much larger clone one base away. The chain links TRBV6-1 to TRBJ1-5, with 7 bases matching TRBD1. Germline V gives CDR1 MNHNS, CDR2 SASEGT. CDR3 size: 15 residues. CDR3 loop: CASSGDRTSNRPQHF. CDR3 DNA: TGTGCCAGCAGTGGGGACAGAACGAGCAATCGGCCCCAGCATTTT.

The J gene is TRBJ2-5, the V gene TRBV30; 8 bases match TRBD1. The CDR3 totals 14 residues. Germline V gene data show CDR1 as GTSNPN and CDR2 as SVGIG (reference sequence). J lost 0 bases, V lost 5 bases, and 5 bases had no gene match. CDR3 nucleotides: TGTGCCTGGGGACCACAGGGGGACCAAGAGACCCAGTACTTC. It translates to CAWGPQGDQETQYF. Full variable domain (outside the CDR3, taken from reference TRBV30 and TRBJ2-5): SQTIHQWPATLVQPVGSPLSLECTVEGTSNPNLYWYRQAAGRGLQLLFYSVGIGQISSEVPQNLSASRPQDRQFILSSKKLLLSDSGFYLCAWGPQGDQETQYFGPGTRLLVL.